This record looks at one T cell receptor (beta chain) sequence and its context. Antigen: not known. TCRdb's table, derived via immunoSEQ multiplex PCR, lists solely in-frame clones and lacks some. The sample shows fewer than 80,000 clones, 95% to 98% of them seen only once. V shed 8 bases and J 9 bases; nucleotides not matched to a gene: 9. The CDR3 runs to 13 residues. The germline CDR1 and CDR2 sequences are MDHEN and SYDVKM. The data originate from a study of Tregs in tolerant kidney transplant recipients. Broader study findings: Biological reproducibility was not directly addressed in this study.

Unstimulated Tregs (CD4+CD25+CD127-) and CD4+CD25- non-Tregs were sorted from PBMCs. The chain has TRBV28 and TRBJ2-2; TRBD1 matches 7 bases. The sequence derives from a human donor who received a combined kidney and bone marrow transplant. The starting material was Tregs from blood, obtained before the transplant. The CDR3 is CASGTAVERELFF. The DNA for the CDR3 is TGTGCCAGCGGGACAGCAGTGGAAAGGGAGCTGTTTTTT. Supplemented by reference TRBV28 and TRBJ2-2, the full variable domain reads DVKVTQSSRYLVKRTGEKVFLECVQDMDHENMFWYRQDPGLGLRLIYFSYDVKMKEKGDIPEGYSVSREKKERFSLILESASTNQTSMYLCASGTAVERELFFGEGSRLTVL.